These T cell receptor beta chains were read from a single sample in a study of blood T cells in healthy people across ages. TCRdb itself ran the 5' RACE reads through MiXCR, one entry per CDR3 protein. The top ten clones hold around a quarter of a sample with 800,000 to 900,000 distinct CDR3 sequences, around two thirds of them seen once. The sequenced sample consisted of blood. The receptors derive from a man younger than 45 in good health. CDR3s include the opening cysteine and the closing phenylalanine or tryptophan. D genes are given only for firm matches. Where a row states a size, it is once, few, many or the class of an expanded clone; other rows omit it.

D,size,J,V,DNA,CDR3
.,.,TRBJ2-5,TRBV7-2,TGTGCCAGCAGCTTGACAGTGGCGGGGGAGACCCAGTACTTC,CASSLTVAGETQYF
TRBD1,.,TRBJ2-7,TRBV9,TGTGCCAGCACCCTGACCGGGACAGATTCCTACGAGCAGTACTTC,CASTLTGTDSYEQYF
.,.,TRBJ2-5,TRBV4-1,TGCGCCAGCAGCCAAGATAAGGAGAGGACCCAGTACTTC,CASSQDKERTQYF
TRBD2,.,TRBJ2-1,TRBV12-3/TRBV12-4,TGTGCCAGCAGCCCGGGACTAGCGGGGGCCATGCGCTCGTTCTTC,CASSPGLAGAMRSFF
.,.,TRBJ1-5,TRBV20-1,TGCAGTGCCGGCCTAGGGAATAGCAATCAGCCCCAGCATTTT,CSAGLGNSNQPQHF
.,.,TRBJ1-6,TRBV28,TGTGCCAGCTTGGGGCGGAGCTCCTATAATTCACCCCTCCACTTT,CASLGRSSYNSPLHF
.,.,TRBJ2-3,TRBV5-1,TGCGCCAGCAGCGTTAGCGGAAACACAGATACGCAGTATTTT,CASSVSGNTDTQYF
.,few,TRBJ2-3,TRBV6-5,TGTGCCAGCAGTTCTACTGGAGATACGCAGTATTTT,CASSSTGDTQYF
TRBD1,few,TRBJ2-5,TRBV6-6,TGTGCCAGCATCCGGGACAGGGGGCAAGAGACCCAGTACTTC,CASIRDRGQETQYF
.,.,TRBJ2-1,TRBV9,TGTGCCAGCAGCGCAGTGGGCGGGTGGAATGAGCAGTTCTTC,CASSAVGGWNEQFF
.,.,TRBJ1-2,TRBV12-3/TRBV12-4,TGTGCCAGCAGACCCGGCGGGAGAGTAACCAACTATGGCTACACCTTC,CASRPGGRVTNYGYTF
.,.,TRBJ1-2,TRBV28,TGTGCCAGCAGTTTAGGCTCCTTGAACATAAATGGCTACACCTTC,CASSLGSLNINGYTF
.,.,TRBJ1-1,TRBV5-1,TGCGCCAGCAGCTCCCAGGGTGCGGGGACTGAAGCTTTCTTT,CASSSQGAGTEAFF
TRBD1,.,TRBJ1-1,TRBV7-9,TGTGCCAGCAGCGGGAGACAGGGGGCTAGGACTGAAGCTTTCTTT,CASSGRQGARTEAFF
TRBD1,.,TRBJ1-1,TRBV18,TGTGCCAGCTCACCGGGACAGGGACGGAGGGGTAACACTGAAGCTTTCTTT,CASSPGQGRRGNTEAFF
TRBD1,.,TRBJ2-7,TRBV18,TGTGCCAGCTTACCTGGGCCGGGGACAGGTTTTTACGAGCAGTACTTC,CASLPGPGTGFYEQYF
.,many,TRBJ2-6,TRBV7-2,TGTGCCAGCAGCTTTGATGGATCTGGGGCCAACGTCCTGACTTTC,CASSFDGSGANVLTF
TRBD1,few,TRBJ2-6,TRBV18,TGTGCCAGCTCACCACGATCGACAGGGGCTGGGGCCAACGTCCTGACTTTC,CASSPRSTGAGANVLTF
.,few,TRBJ2-1,TRBV28,TGTGCCAGCAGTTTATACTGGACAGACTTATACAATGAGCAGTTCTTC,CASSLYWTDLYNEQFF
TRBD1,.,TRBJ2-7,TRBV6-1,TGTGCCAGCAGGACCGGACAGGGAGGCTACGAGCAGTACTTC,CASRTGQGGYEQYF
.,.,TRBJ2-1,TRBV4-2,TGTGCCAGCAGCCAAGCGGCTCGGACCTCCTACAATGAGCAGTTCTTC,CASSQAARTSYNEQFF
.,.,TRBJ2-4,TRBV6-1,TGTGCCAGCAGTGAAGCACGGGCAGGCAGGCTAGCCAAAAACATTCAGTACTTC,CASSEARAGRLAKNIQYF
TRBD1,once,TRBJ1-5,TRBV28,TGTGCCAGCAGTTTCACAGGGGAGGCTTGGAATCAGCCCCAGCATTTT,CASSFTGEAWNQPQHF
.,many,TRBJ2-3,TRBV5-1,TGCGCCAGCAGCACCGGGACCGGCTACGCGAGGGATACGCAGTATTTT,CASSTGTGYARDTQYF
TRBD2,few,TRBJ2-7,TRBV12-3/TRBV12-4,TGTGCCAGCAGTTTAGCGCGGGGGAATCACCACGAGCAGTACTTC,CASSLARGNHHEQYF